This TCR beta chain was identified during a study of T cell responses to AZD1222 COVID-19 vaccine. Overall study results and limits: Baseline serology detected seropositivity in only 6 or 7 AZD1222 recipients. Targets within unmutated variant regions were reportedly found for nearly half of spike-specific TCRs.

Pooling of second doses given at about 4 or about 12 weeks was done. The CDR3 is 15 amino acids. Per germline, CDR1 SGHTA and CDR2 FQGNSA. Trimming took off 5 bases at V and 4 bases at J, with 15 bases between the two ends. The protocol was immunoSEQ multiplex PCR, while the TCRdb copy is restricted to in-frame clones and leaves out a portion. The sample yields about 130,000 clones, more than 85% seen once. Turning to this clone: The antigen is not known.

The sequencing here drew on peripheral blood, taken 28 days after the second AZD1222 dose. The clonotype originates from an adult who received the AZD1222 COVID-19 vaccine. V is TRBV7-2 and J is TRBJ1-5; tentative D call: TRBD1 (6 bases). The chain's CDR3 is CASSKVGQINQPQHF. For the CDR3, the DNA is TGTGCCAGCAGCAAGGTCGGACAGATAAATCAGCCCCAGCATTTT.